This T cell receptor (beta chain) comes out of a study of spatial heterogeneity in lung cancer (dated by TCRdb to about 2019). Describing the broader study: Beta-chain transcripts were consistently detected in greater numbers than alpha-chain transcripts, which likely reflected higher beta-chain transcript abundance. In the raw uncorrected reads, each unique combination of TCR and UMI appeared more than ten times on average. In non-small cell lung cancer, the study quantitatively compared TCR alpha and beta repertoires across several tumor regions, matched nontumor lung, and blood. Nonsynonymous mutation counts, determined by whole-exome sequencing of tumor tissue, were related to TCR repertoire features. Both alpha and beta chains were TCR-sequenced in approximately 220 tumor regions, 64 matched nontumor lung samples and around 54 PBMC samples obtained at surgery.

The paper as a whole reports these results and caveats: Confirming at a functional level the hypothesis that regional TCRs recognize regional mutations was considered to require additional single-cell paired TCR alpha and beta sequencing. Ubiquitous expanded tumor TCRs were detected in blood more often at tumor resection than at routine follow-up.

As for this clonotype: What this receptor recognizes is not known. Per-base qualities were not stored, and no clone one base away is much larger.

The protocol used for the library was 5' RACE. The data were produced on a NextSeq 500. The TCR library protocol attached a unique molecular identifier to each TCR cDNA molecule to allow correction of PCR and sequencing errors. Concerning the study's data processing: TCR identification, UMI-based error correction and CDR3 extraction were performed with Decombinator tools. Expanded TCRs were defined as those above a frequency of 2 per 1,000, corresponding to the top 1% of the tumor frequency distribution. Renyi diversity was calculated using the R vegan package after each repertoire was subsampled 100 times to 5,000 TCRs. CDR3 similarity networks were built from amino acid triplet string-kernel similarity, connecting CDR3s with pairwise similarity above 0.82. The public sequencing data were trimmed at Q25 with fastp and processed into clonotypes with MiXCR by TCRdb, which kept only in-frame beta chains. When rows share a CDR3 protein, they turn into one entry using the most common DNA and genes. These V and J calls rely on TCRdb rather than the paper's analysis. Recorded for this sample are some 100,000 distinct CDR3 sequences; 12% of them occurred a single time. Of the sample, about 41% falls within the top ten clones.

The sample's time point, from its label and the paper: sample taken at primary tumor resection. Without any cell sorting, TCR sequencing was performed on whole RNA extracted either from tumor and nontumor lung tissue or from cryopreserved PBMC samples. The donors were about 65 patients from the lung TRACERx cohort who had early-stage, untreated non-small cell lung cancer. Patients were selected for TCR sequencing only if sufficient RNA was available from at least two tumor regions. V is clipped by 6 bases and J by 10 bases, and the sequence between their germline boundaries is 16 bases long. The CDR3 contains 13 residues, cysteine and phenylalanine counted. Only the CDR3 DNA is retained, 39 bases long and in frame from the first base. CDR1 SGHNT and CDR2 YENEEA were looked up in the germline V gene.

This specimen was PBMCs, taken at surgery. The TCR comes from a male donor with early-stage non-small cell lung cancer. Here the chain combines TRBV11-3 and TRBJ2-1; a tentative D match to TRBD2 spans 6 bases. Here is the DNA: TGTGCCAGCAGTTCCGGGAGACTAAGGGAGCAGTTCTTC. It is translated as CASSSGRLREQFF.